The 4 T cell receptor beta chains given below trace back to one sample, sequenced in a study of a mutant IDH1 vaccine in newly diagnosed glioma. As for time point: week 5, during vaccination. Each dose of the vaccine consisted of 300 ug of mutant IDH1 20-mer peptide, with topical imiquimod. Here immunoSEQ multiplex PCR was the method, and the copy in TCRdb shows in-frame clones only, minus some. Among 30,000 to 40,000 clones listed, about three fifths were seen once. The antigens these receptors bind are not known. Material: PBMCs, obtained from a glioma patient whose treatment included an IDH1 peptide vaccine. The receptors stem from a woman aged 18-29 years with glioma.

This clone was found a few times. The chain joins TRBV19 to TRBJ1-5, with TRBD1 as a possible D gene (5 bases). The ends were cut back, 7 bases at V and 7 bases at J, with 20 bases in the middle. The CDR3 is 15 amino acids. Germline V gene lookup returns CDR1 LNHDA and CDR2 SQIVND (reference sequence). The CDR3: CASTPKAGGGQPQHF. The CDR3, as DNA: TGTGCCAGTACTCCAAAAGCGGGGGGTGGCCAGCCCCAGCATTTT.

This rearrangement joins TRBV30 to TRBJ1-1; TRBD1 agrees at 7 bases. The CDR3 totals 14 residues. CDR1 is GTSNPN, CDR2 SVGIG, per germline (reference sequence). The V gene end was trimmed by 4 bases and the J gene end by 5 bases; junction bases not matched to a gene: 10. The CDR3 sequence is CAWIPDRSGTEAFF. In nucleotides, the CDR3 is TGTGCCTGGATCCCGGACAGGTCGGGAACTGAAGCTTTCTTT.

V usage is TRBV5-4 and J usage is TRBJ2-3; 8 bases fit TRBD1. V was pared by 4 bases and J by 6 bases, with 10 bases of the junction left unmatched. Germline loops: CDR1 SGHNT, CDR2 YYREEE (reference sequence). This CDR3 is built from 15 residues. The CDR3 DNA reads TGTGCCAGCAGCCACCAGGGGGCAGGTGTGGATACGCAGTATTTT. Its protein is CASSHQGAGVDTQYF.

The chain recombines TRBV6-5 with TRBJ1-1, with 9 bases matching TRBD1. With 0 bases clipped from V and 6 bases from J, the junction kept 5 bases outside the gene matches. Germline V gene lookup returns CDR1 MNHEY and CDR2 SVGAGI. The CDR3 has 15 amino acids. CDR3 amino acids: CASSYSLDRGAEAFF. The CDR3 DNA is TGTGCCAGCAGTTACTCGTTGGACAGGGGCGCTGAAGCTTTCTTT.